The 4 T cell receptor beta chains below come from one sample, sequenced in a study of cytomegalovirus exposure and HLA in healthy donors. Amplification used 60 Vbeta primers and 13 Jbeta primers. Produced via immunoSEQ multiplex PCR; TCRdb's table is partial and in-frame only. The sample holds roughly 160,000 clones, approximately 81% seen once. Source material: PBMCs. These receptors came from a woman in her twenties or thirties in good health and CMV-seropositive.

V and J are TRBV19 and TRBJ2-5; 13 nucleotides align to TRBD2. CDR3 length: 17 residues. V was clipped by 5 bases and J by 2 bases; unmatched bases: 8. Germline loops: CDR1 LNHDA, CDR2 SQIVND (reference sequence). Here the CDR3 DNA reads TGTGCCAGTAGTTCCGGACTAGCGGGGGCCGGGCAAGAGACCCAGTACTTC. It is translated as CASSSGLAGAGQETQYF.

The chain is built from TRBV5-1 and TRBJ2-2; D is perhaps TRBD1 (5 bases). The CDR3 length is 16 residues. Germline-derived CDR1 and CDR2 are SGHRS and YFSETQ. Trimming shortened V by 0 bases and J by 5 bases, and 14 bases separated the two germline ends. CDR3 in DNA: TGCGCCAGCAGCTTGGGCTTGACGTCAGGGACCGGGGAGCTGTTTTTT. Translation: CASSLGLTSGTGELFF.

This clone occurred a few times. The chain carries TRBV4-3 and TRBJ1-1, with TRBD1 matching 7 bases. CDR3 length equals 13 residues. Germline V gene lookup returns CDR1 LGHNA and CDR2 YSLEER. Germline trimming cut 3 bases from V and 5 bases from J; bases unmatched to any gene: 3. Here the CDR3 DNA reads TGCGCCAGCAGCCACCACAGGGGTACTGAAGCTTTCTTT. This sequence encodes CASSHHRGTEAFF.

This chain connects TRBV4-3 to TRBJ2-7, with 9 bases identical to TRBD1. The CDR3 covers 16 residues. CDR1 and CDR2 (germline): LGHNA, YSLEER. The ends lost 2 bases at V and 4 bases at J; junction bases unmatched: 9. CDR3 loop: CASSQRQVDRGYEQYF. CDR3 in DNA: TGCGCCAGCAGCCAACGTCAAGTAGACAGGGGGTACGAGCAGTACTTC.